This entry lists 25 T cell receptor beta chains sequenced from one sample in a study of T cell responses to AZD1222 COVID-19 vaccine. Clones were sequenced by immunoSEQ multiplex PCR, and TCRdb holds only the in-frame ones, with some missing. The data show 90,000 to 120,000 clones, with roughly 86% seen just once and 2.5% to 4% held by the top ten. The specimen comprised peripheral blood, sampled 28 days after the second dose of the MenACWY control vaccine. These receptors all come from an adult who received the MenACWY meningococcal vaccine as a control.

This chain connects TRBV4-1 to TRBJ1-2; no clear D. Germline CDR1 and CDR2: MGHRA and YSYEKL. V was clipped by 0 bases and J by 3 bases, with 11 bases between them. The CDR3 spans 15 residues. The CDR3 region is CASSQDAGIYYGYTF. Written as DNA, the CDR3 is TGCGCCAGCAGCCAAGATGCCGGGATATACTATGGCTACACCTTC.

V gene TRBV2 combines with J gene TRBJ1-5, with unresolved D. The CDR3 totals 15 residues. Germline V lookup: CDR1 SNHLY, CDR2 FYNNEI. V lost 7 bases to trimming and J lost 1 base, with 14 bases between them. The CDR3 spells CASKSASISNQPQHF. CDR3 coding DNA: TGTGCCAGCAAAAGTGCCTCGATCAGCAATCAGCCCCAGCATTTT.

This clone has just one count. The CDR3 loop reads CASTSLGATGELFF. The CDR3 DNA is TGCGCCAGCACATCCCTAGGAGCCACCGGGGAGCTGTTTTTT. This chain joins TRBV5-1 and TRBJ2-2; D is unclear. The CDR3 runs 14 residues. The V end was cut by 6 bases, the J end by 4 bases, with 13 bases between. CDR1 is SGHRS and CDR2 is YFSETQ in the germline V gene.

This chain connects TRBV6-6 to TRBJ2-2, with D unclear. Trimming took off 5 bases at V and 1 base at J, with 14 bases between the two ends. The CDR3 runs 16 residues. Germline V lookup: CDR1 MNHNY, CDR2 SVGAGI (reference sequence). CDR3 protein: CASSPTNPGNTGELFF. CDR3 coding DNA: TGTGCCAGCAGTCCGACCAACCCAGGGAACACCGGGGAGCTGTTTTTT.

The chain couples TRBV4-1 to TRBJ1-6; no clear D. Trimming left V 0 bases short and J 2 bases short, with 5 bases between. The CDR3 runs to 15 residues. CDR1 and CDR2 (germline): MGHRA, YSYEKL. This chain's CDR3 is CASSQDKTYNSPLHF. In DNA, the CDR3 is TGCGCCAGCAGCCAAGACAAAACCTATAATTCACCCCTCCACTTT.

This clone was picked up a small number of times. The genes are TRBV20-1 and TRBJ2-7, with D perhaps TRBD2 (5 bases). Germline V gene data show CDR1 as DFQATT and CDR2 as SNEGSKA (reference sequence). This CDR3 is 10 amino acids long. The ends were cut back, 5 bases at V and 7 bases at J, with 9 bases in the middle. This chain's CDR3 is CSAFGNEQYF. CDR3 sequence (DNA): TGCAGTGCTTTCGGGAATGAGCAGTACTTC.

This chain links TRBV10-3 with TRBJ1-2; TRBD1 aligns across 7 bases. The junction had 6 bases not matched to a gene; V was cut back by 9 bases and J by 2 bases. The CDR3 has 13 amino acids. CDR1 and CDR2 (germline): ENHRY, SYGVKD. As DNA, the CDR3 is TGTGCCATAAACAGGGGACAAAACTATGGCTACACCTTC. This translates into CAINRGQNYGYTF.

The chain carries TRBV9 and TRBJ2-7; D may be TRBD2 (5 bases). The V end lost 2 bases, the J end lost 1 base, and 16 bases lay between the germline ends. The CDR3 extends over 16 amino acids. Germline V CDR1 and CDR2: SGDLS, YYNGEE. Written as DNA, the CDR3 is TGTGCCAGCAGCGTTGGAGCTGAGGGCGGATCCTACGAGCAGTACTTC. Protein: CASSVGAEGGSYEQYF.

The rearrangement links TRBV7-3 to TRBJ1-3; no firm D call. Germline lookup yields CDR1 SGHTA and CDR2 FQGTGA. Trimming took 0 bases from V and 4 from J, leaving 7 bases between them. The CDR3 covers 14 residues. As DNA, the CDR3 is TGTGCCAGCAGCTTAACACCCGGGGGAAACACCATATATTTT. This sequence encodes CASSLTPGGNTIYF.

This chain connects TRBV19 to TRBJ1-5; D unresolved. Germline CDR1 is LNHDA and CDR2 is SQIVND (reference sequence). The CDR3 runs 13 residues. V lost 4 bases, J lost 5 bases, and 9 bases lay in between. The CDR3 spells CASSTSYDQPQHF. The CDR3 nucleotides are TGTGCCAGTAGTACATCCTATGATCAGCCCCAGCATTTT.

V and J are TRBV7-2 and TRBJ2-1, with TRBD2 identical over 9 bases. After removal of 4 bases from V and 2 bases from J, the junction contained 9 bases not matched to a gene. This CDR3 has 17 amino acids. The germline V gene has CDR1 SGHTA and CDR2 FQGNSA. The CDR3 protein is CASSSPSAGGPYNEQFF. The CDR3 nucleotides read TGTGCCAGCAGCTCCCCCTCGGCGGGGGGGCCCTACAATGAGCAGTTCTTC.

The chain links TRBV6-2 or TRBV6-3 to TRBJ1-5; D unresolved. With 4 bases removed from V and 11 bases from J, the gap between germline ends came to 18 bases. The germline V gene has CDR1 MNHEY and CDR2 SVGEGT. The length of the CDR3 is 14 residues. The CDR3 here is CASSSRGSHVAQHF. CDR3 in DNA: TGTGCCAGCAGTTCTAGAGGGTCCCACGTGGCCCAGCATTTT.

This clone was observed once. This chain connects TRBV30 to TRBJ1-5, with TRBD1 identical over 8 bases. J was trimmed by 4 bases and V by 1 base; bases with no gene match: 3. CDR3 size: 14 residues. Germline V gene data show CDR1 as GTSNPN and CDR2 as SVGIG (reference sequence). This chain's CDR3 is CAWSEGQENQPQHF. CDR3 DNA: TGTGCCTGGAGTGAGGGACAGGAGAATCAGCCCCAGCATTTT.

The rearrangement links TRBV5-5 to TRBJ2-5; D call uncertain. Deletions cut 0 bases from V and 1 base from J, with 7 bases between. This CDR3 has 14 amino acids. The V gene's germline CDR1 is SGHKS and CDR2 YYEKEE (reference sequence). CDR3 protein: CASSLDNSQETQYF. The CDR3 coding sequence is TGTGCCAGCAGCTTGGACAACTCCCAAGAGACCCAGTACTTC.

The sample holds a few counts of this clone. The rearrangement links TRBV6-4 to TRBJ2-2; 8 positions match TRBD2. Per germline, CDR1 MRHNA and CDR2 SNTAGT. After removal of 3 bases from V and 1 base from J, the junction contained 4 bases not matched to a gene. The CDR3 contains 16 residues. CDR3 in amino acids: CASSELAGQNTGELFF. CDR3 DNA: TGTGCCAGCAGTGAATTAGCGGGACAGAACACCGGGGAGCTGTTTTTT.

The chain combines TRBV7-2 with TRBJ2-5; TRBD1 matches 8 bases. V trimming: 5 bases; J trimming: 5 bases; junction bases outside the gene matches: 10. The CDR3 extends over 15 amino acids. CDR1 is SGHTA and CDR2 is FQGNSA in the germline V gene. CDR3 sequence (DNA): TGTGCCAGCAGCCCAAACAGGGGGAGGTTGGAGACCCAGTACTTC. Translated: CASSPNRGRLETQYF.

The V and J genes are TRBV2 and TRBJ2-7; possibly TRBD2 for D (6 bases). From germline, CDR1 is SNHLY and CDR2 FYNNEI. There are 15 residues in the CDR3. V lost 1 base and J 4 bases, leaving 14 bases between the germline ends. The CDR3 DNA is TGTGCCAGCAGTGAAGGGACTACGGCCCATTACGAGCAGTACTTC. Its protein is CASSEGTTAHYEQYF.

The chain is built from TRBV5-8 and TRBJ1-2; 7 bases line up with TRBD1. Germline-derived CDR1 and CDR2 are SGHTS and YDEGEE. The CDR3 extends over 14 amino acids. With 4 bases clipped from V and 3 bases from J, the junction kept 6 bases outside the gene matches. CDR3 DNA sequence: TGTGCCAGCAGCCCGGGGACAGAATACTATGGCTACACCTTC. The encoded protein is CASSPGTEYYGYTF.

CDR3 region: CASSFQERTGELFF. Written as DNA, the CDR3 is TGTGCCAGCAGCTTCCAGGAACGCACCGGGGAGCTGTTTTTT. J is TRBJ2-2 and V is TRBV7-6, with D hard to call. CDR3 length equals 14 residues. Per germline, CDR1 SGHVS and CDR2 FNYEAQ. Trimming pared 3 bases from V and 4 bases from J, leaving 9 bases between. Complete variable domain (other parts from reference TRBV7-6 and TRBJ2-2): GAGVSQSPRYKVTKRGQDVALRCDPISGHVSLYWYRQALGQGPEFLTYFNYEAQQDKSGLPNDRFSAERPEGSISTLTIQRTEQRDSAMYRCASSFQERTGELFFGEGSRLTVL.

The chain carries TRBV9 and TRBJ1-1; D is possibly TRBD1 (5 bases). The V gene lost 5 bases and the J gene lost 1 base, with 9 bases spanning the gap. Germline values: CDR1 SGDLS, CDR2 YYNGEE. This CDR3 region has 13 residues. The CDR3 DNA sequence: TGTGCCAGCAGTAGACAGTCGAACACTGAAGCTTTCTTT. As protein: CASSRQSNTEAFF.

The V call is TRBV24-1, the J call TRBJ2-5; the match to TRBD2 covers 9 bases. Per the germline V gene, CDR1 is KGHDR and CDR2 is SFDVKD. The CDR3 sequence is 14 residues long. The junction had 6 bases not matched to a gene; V was cut back by 6 bases and J by 5 bases. This chain's CDR3 is CATSRAGGQETQYF. The CDR3 coding sequence is TGTGCCACCAGTAGGGCGGGGGGGCAGGAGACCCAGTACTTC.

V gene TRBV9 combines with J gene TRBJ2-1; TRBD2 matches 11 bases. The V gene's germline CDR1 is SGDLS and CDR2 YYNGEE. The V segment lost 3 bases and the J segment 4 bases; nucleotides outside the gene matches: 3. The CDR3 sequence is 15 residues long. The DNA for the CDR3 is TGTGCCAGCAGCGCTAGCGGGGGGTCGTACAATGAGCAGTTCTTC. Translating gives CASSASGGSYNEQFF.

This clone was observed once. The chain employs TRBV19 and TRBJ2-1; possible D gene TRBD2, 6 bases. Deletions cut 7 bases from V and 4 bases from J, with 11 bases between. CDR1 and CDR2 from the germline V gene are LNHDA and SQIVND (reference sequence). The CDR3 contains 13 residues. This CDR3 reads CASKPGGYNEQFF. The CDR3 DNA sequence: TGTGCCAGTAAACCCGGGGGATACAATGAGCAGTTCTTC.

The V and J genes are TRBV9 and TRBJ2-2, with 12 nucleotides matching TRBD1. The CDR3 loop spans 17 amino acids. V lost 0 bases, J lost 5 bases, and 5 bases stayed unmatched. Germline V gene data show CDR1 as SGDLS and CDR2 as YYNGEE. This CDR3 is CASSVVGQGAGTGELFF. As DNA, the CDR3 is TGTGCCAGCAGCGTAGTGGGACAGGGGGCTGGGACCGGGGAGCTGTTTTTT.

V and J are TRBV21-1 and TRBJ2-7; TRBD2 is the table's D call and was not checked against the DNA. TRBV21-1 is a pseudogene. This CDR3 has 16 amino acids. The CDR3 DNA follows: TGTGCCGCTAAAGGGTGGGAGGAAGGGGCTTCCTACGAGCAGTACTTC. Translating it yields CAAKGWEEGASYEQYF.